The 21 T cell receptor beta chains below were found in one sample sequenced in a study of blood T cell repertoires in COVID-19 (dated by TCRdb to the early 2020s). To prepare the library, the immunoSEQ multiplex PCR assay was applied. The immuneACCESS repertoire file appears here via TCRdb, limited to in-frame rearrangements. These files lack a portion of the clones; in checked studies, under half of the deficit traces to unresolved V genes, and the cause of the others is not known. Counted in this sample were a few hundred thousand clones; 85% to 90% of them appeared once. Of the sample, more than 1.5% falls within the top ten clones. Sequenced sample: PBMCs or T cells enriched from blood (not recorded which). The receptors were sampled from a woman aged 55-70 years who had recovered from COVID-19.

This chain links TRBV10-1 with TRBJ1-1, with D uncertain. CDR1 is WNHNN and CDR2 is SYGVQD in the germline V gene (reference sequence). The CDR3 is made up of 15 amino acids. The V gene lost 1 base and the J gene lost 10 bases, with 19 bases spanning the gap. The CDR3 bases are TGCGCCAGCAGTGAGTTAGAGAGGGAATCGAGTGGAGCTTTCTTT. It translates to CASSELERESSGAFF.

This chain connects TRBV28 to TRBJ1-2, with 9 bases lining up with TRBD1. V shed 2 bases and J 4 bases; nucleotides not matched to a gene: 5. Germline CDR1 MDHEN, CDR2 SYDVKM. This CDR3 is built from 15 residues. DNA for the CDR3: TGTGCCAGCAGTTTAGGGACAGGGACTATCTATGGCTACACCTTC. It translates to CASSLGTGTIYGYTF.

This chain joins TRBV11-2 and TRBJ2-3, with 13 bases identical to TRBD2. The CDR3 sequence is 17 residues long. The V gene's germline CDR1 is SGHAT and CDR2 FQNNGV. V lost 0 bases and J lost 5; bases outside the gene matches: 5. CDR3 protein: CASSLDQRLAGGDTQYF. CDR3 sequence (DNA): TGTGCCAGCAGCTTAGACCAAAGACTAGCGGGAGGAGATACGCAGTATTTT.

V gene TRBV29-1 combines with J gene TRBJ1-1; D remains unclear. Germline CDR1 SQVTM, CDR2 ANQGSEA. V was pared by 1 base and J by 4 bases, with 4 bases between. This CDR3 has 11 residues. The CDR3 is CSVEGRTEAFF. The CDR3 DNA reads TGCAGCGTTGAAGGTCGCACTGAAGCTTTCTTT.

The chain carries TRBV7-9 and TRBJ2-7, with D possibly TRBD1 on 5 matching bases. This CDR3 region has 13 residues. The germline CDR1 and CDR2 sequences are SEHNR and FQNEAQ (reference sequence). The V end lost 5 bases, the J end lost 7 bases, and 15 bases lay between the germline ends. The CDR3 spells CASSPEDNGEQYF. The CDR3 DNA follows: TGTGCCAGCAGCCCCGAGGACAACGGAGAGCAGTACTTC.

The V gene is TRBV5-6, the J gene TRBJ2-5; TRBD1 matches 8 bases. CDR1 and CDR2 (germline): SGHDT, YYEEEE. V was pared by 4 bases and J by 5 bases, with 4 bases of the junction left unmatched. This CDR3 region has 13 residues. The CDR3 DNA reads as TGTGCCAGCAGCGGAACAGGGGGGGAGACCCAGTACTTC. Amino acids: CASSGTGGETQYF.

The chain couples TRBV5-1 to TRBJ1-1; 8 bases agree with TRBD1. Germline V lookup: CDR1 SGHRS, CDR2 YFSETQ. The J segment lost 1 base and the V segment lost 7 bases, leaving 9 bases of the junction unmatched. The CDR3 runs to 15 residues. The CDR3 protein is CASQPFTGGNTEAFF. The CDR3 nucleotides are TGCGCCAGCCAACCCTTTACAGGGGGGAACACTGAAGCTTTCTTT.

V usage is TRBV7-8 and J usage is TRBJ2-7; 7 nucleotides match TRBD1. CDR1 and CDR2 from the germline V gene are SGHVS and FQNEAQ. The CDR3 totals 15 residues. V lost 3 bases to trimming and J lost 5 bases; unmatched junction nucleotides: 10. CDR3 DNA sequence: TGTGCCAGCAGCTTGGAGACAGGGTCGTTCCACGAGCAGTACTTC. This sequence encodes CASSLETGSFHEQYF.

The rearrangement uses TRBV6-5 and TRBJ2-5; 8 bases are shared with TRBD1. J lost 5 bases, V lost 6 bases, and 8 bases had no gene match. The germline gives CDR1 MNHEY, CDR2 SVGAGI. There are 14 residues in the CDR3. This CDR3 is CASRRTGITETQYF. CDR3 bases: TGTGCCAGCAGACGGACAGGGATTACTGAGACCCAGTACTTC.

This clone was detected a few times. The rearrangement uses TRBV28 and TRBJ2-6; D remains ambiguous. Germline CDR1 MDHEN, CDR2 SYDVKM. V gave up 5 bases and J gave up 0 bases, with 5 bases separating them. There are 14 residues in the CDR3. CDR3 protein: CASSGFSGANVLTF. In DNA form, the CDR3 reads TGTGCCAGCAGTGGCTTCTCTGGGGCCAACGTCCTGACTTTC.

The chain links TRBV19 to TRBJ1-2, with TRBD1 matching 7 bases. The germline gives CDR1 LNHDA, CDR2 SQIVND (reference sequence). The trim removed 5 bases at V and 6 bases at J, leaving 15 bases unmatched. This CDR3 comprises 16 residues. In DNA form, the CDR3 reads TGTGCCAGTAGTCCCCACCTCGGGACAGCGAAGCATGGCTACACCTTC. Translation: CASSPHLGTAKHGYTF. The complete variable domain, with remaining parts taken from reference TRBV19 and TRBJ1-2, reads DGGITQSPKYLFRKEGQNVTLSCEQNLNHDAMYWYRQDPGQGLRLIYYSQIVNDFQKGDIAEGYSVSREKKESFPLTVTSAQKNPTAFYLCASSPHLGTAKHGYTFGSGTRLTVV.

The rearrangement uses TRBV18 and TRBJ1-1; D remains ambiguous. Germline V gene sequence: CDR1 KGHSH, CDR2 LQKENI. The V end lost 2 bases, the J end lost 1 base, and 17 bases lay between the germline ends. This CDR3 is 17 amino acids long. CDR3 loop: CASSPFLGESGNTEAFF. The CDR3 DNA reads TGTGCCAGCTCACCATTCTTGGGCGAGAGCGGGAACACTGAAGCTTTCTTT.

The chain has TRBV6-1 and TRBJ1-4; 7 positions agree with TRBD1. J gave up 6 bases and V 3 bases, and 4 bases lay outside the gene matches. This CDR3 has 14 amino acids. Germline CDR1 is MNHNS and CDR2 is SASEGT. As DNA, the CDR3 is TGTGCCAGCAGTGACCAGGGGGGCGATGAAAAACTGTTTTTT. Translation gives CASSDQGGDEKLFF.

The CDR3 nucleotides read TGTGCCAGCAGCCCCCTTGACAGGGGACCGAATAAGGGCTACACCTTC. Translation: CASSPLDRGPNKGYTF. The rearrangement joins TRBV27 to TRBJ1-2, with TRBD1 matching 8 bases. The length of the CDR3 is 16 residues. The germline CDR1 and CDR2 sequences are MNHEY and SMNVEV (reference sequence). After removal of 6 bases from V and 8 bases from J, the junction contained 17 bases not matched to a gene.

This chain connects TRBV7-2 to TRBJ2-1, with D perhaps matching TRBD2 (5 bases). This CDR3 contains 16 residues. Trimming shortened V by 0 bases and J by 4 bases, and 13 bases separated the two germline ends. The germline gives CDR1 SGHTA, CDR2 FQGNSA. Written as DNA, the CDR3 is TGTGCCAGCAGCTTAGCGCGTATTCGGGATTACAATGAGCAGTTCTTC. It codes for CASSLARIRDYNEQFF.

CDR3 DNA: TGTGCCAGCAGCCCCCTAGCGGGACCTAGCACAGATACGCAGTATTTT. This encodes CASSPLAGPSTDTQYF. V is TRBV3-1 (or the pseudogene TRBV3-2) and J is TRBJ2-3, with 9 bases aligning to TRBD2. The CDR3 spans 16 residues. The V gene end was trimmed by 4 bases and the J gene end by 0 bases; junction bases not matched to a gene: 5. Per germline, CDR1 LGHDT and CDR2 YNNKEL (reference sequence).

V usage is TRBV24-1 and J usage is TRBJ2-3, with TRBD2 matching 10 bases. The CDR3 is 15 residues long. Germline CDR1 and CDR2: KGHDR and SFDVKD. V trimming: 1 base; J trimming: 11 bases; junction bases outside the gene matches: 8. The CDR3 sequence: CATSDFGGLAGEQYF. In DNA form, the CDR3 reads TGTGCCACCAGTGATTTTGGAGGGCTAGCGGGGGAGCAGTATTTT.

V is TRBV5-1 and J is TRBJ2-1; D remains ambiguous. Germline V lookup: CDR1 SGHRS, CDR2 YFSETQ. The CDR3 loop spans 15 amino acids. V shed 2 bases and J shed 4 bases, with 13 bases lying between them. CDR3 DNA: TGCGCCAGCAGCTTCGACCGGAGTGGGTACAATGAGCAGTTCTTC. Amino acids: CASSFDRSGYNEQFF.

V is TRBV9 and J is TRBJ1-6; 7 bases are shared with TRBD1. The length of the CDR3 is 16 residues. V lost 4 bases to trimming and J lost 6 bases; unmatched junction nucleotides: 10. Germline CDR1 reads SGDLS; CDR2 reads YYNGEE. CDR3 in amino acids: CASSPDAGTVNSPLHF. The CDR3 DNA follows: TGTGCCAGCAGCCCAGACGCCGGGACAGTTAATTCACCCCTCCACTTT.

The rearrangement links TRBV28 to TRBJ2-7; 7 bases map to TRBD2. Germline CDR1 and CDR2: MDHEN and SYDVKM. The V segment lost 5 bases and the J segment 3 bases; nucleotides outside the gene matches: 7. This CDR3 is 14 amino acids long. This CDR3 reads CASSPGGRSYEQYF. The CDR3 nucleotides are TGTGCCAGCAGTCCCGGCGGGAGAAGCTACGAGCAGTACTTC. Variable domain in full (rest from reference TRBV28 and TRBJ2-7): DVKVTQSSRYLVKRTGEKVFLECVQDMDHENMFWYRQDPGLGLRLIYFSYDVKMKEKGDIPEGYSVSREKKERFSLILESASTNQTSMYLCASSPGGRSYEQYFGPGTRLTVT.

V is TRBV3-1 (or the pseudogene TRBV3-2) and J is TRBJ1-6; D ambiguous. Germline CDR1 LGHDT, CDR2 YNNKEL (reference sequence). V dropped 1 base and J dropped 1 base, with 8 bases sitting between them. This CDR3 contains 16 residues. The CDR3 protein is CASSQASGSYNSPLHF. The CDR3 nucleotides read TGTGCCAGCAGCCAAGCGTCAGGATCCTATAATTCACCCCTCCACTTT.